The T cell receptor (beta chain) described here comes from a study of control samples from healthy donors and cancer patients (dated by TCRdb to 2018 to 2020). The library was prepared using the immunoSEQ multiplex PCR assay. As stored in TCRdb, this immuneACCESS dataset retains in-frame rearrangements with V and J assigned. A fraction of the clones does not appear; measured against another copy, unresolved V genes explain less than half of the discrepancy, and the remainder lacks a known reason. Across this sample there are under 150,000 clones, with about 88% seen only once. 2.3% of the sample goes to the ten largest clones. Trimming accounts for 3 bases at V and 4 bases at J, while the number of junction bases matched to no gene is 5. From cysteine to phenylalanine, the CDR3 is 14 amino acids long. Only the CDR3 part of the read is kept: 42 bases, read in frame from the first base. CDR1 SGDLS and CDR2 YYNGEE were looked up in the germline V gene.

With respect to this clone: Its antigen remains unidentified. Base-call qualities are not available, and no considerably larger clone is one nucleotide away.

The rearranged segments are TRBV9 and TRBJ1-1; the central 8 bases match TRBD1. The sequenced sample consisted of blood. The TCR was taken from a woman aged 70-85 years in good health. The CDR3 reads as follows: CASSGKTGGTEAFF. The DNA sequence reads TGTGCCAGCAGCGGCAAAACAGGGGGCACTGAAGCTTTCTTT.